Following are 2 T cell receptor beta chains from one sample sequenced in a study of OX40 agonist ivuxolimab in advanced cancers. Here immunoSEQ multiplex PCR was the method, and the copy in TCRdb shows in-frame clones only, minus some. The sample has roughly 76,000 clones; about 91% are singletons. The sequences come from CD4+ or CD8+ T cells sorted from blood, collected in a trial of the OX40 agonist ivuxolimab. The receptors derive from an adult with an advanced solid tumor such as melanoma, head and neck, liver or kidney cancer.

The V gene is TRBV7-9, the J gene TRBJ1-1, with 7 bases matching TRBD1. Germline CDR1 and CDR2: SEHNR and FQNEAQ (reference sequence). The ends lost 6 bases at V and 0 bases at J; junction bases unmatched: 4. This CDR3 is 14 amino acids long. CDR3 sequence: CASSGGTVNTEAFF. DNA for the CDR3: TGTGCCAGCAGTGGGGGGACAGTGAACACTGAAGCTTTCTTT.

CDR3 sequence reads: CASSQAGGNPTYEQYF. DNA of the CDR3: TGTGCCAGCAGCCAAGCTGGCGGGAACCCCACCTACGAGCAGTACTTC. The chain is built from TRBV4-2 and TRBJ2-7; the D gene is possibly TRBD2 (6 bases). V lost 1 base to trimming and J lost 2 bases, with 15 bases between them. The germline CDR1 and CDR2 sequences are LGHNA and YNFKEQ. This CDR3 is built from 16 residues.